This TCR beta chain was observed in a study of blood T cell repertoires in COVID-19. Study as a whole: There were acute and convalescent COVID-19 samples, and they came from the United States, Italy and Spain. From T cells, B-cell-depleted T cells, or PBMCs came the material, which was cDNA or gDNA.

V gave up 3 bases and J gave up 4 bases; unmatched junction bases: 4. The CDR3 is 13 residues long. Germline CDR1 is DFQATT and CDR2 is SNEGSKA (reference sequence). Generated by immunoSEQ multiplex PCR, the TCRdb table keeps only in-frame clones and is missing some. The sample consists of over 120,000 clones, around 90% of them appearing once. This clonotype was obtained from a human donor in a cohort sampled during active COVID-19. Sequencing was done on a sample of peripheral blood. The genes are TRBV20-1 and TRBJ1-2; 8 nucleotides align to TRBD1. In DNA, the CDR3 is TGCAGTGCTAGTCAGGACAGGGCCTATGGCTACACCTTC. Translation: CSASQDRAYGYTF.